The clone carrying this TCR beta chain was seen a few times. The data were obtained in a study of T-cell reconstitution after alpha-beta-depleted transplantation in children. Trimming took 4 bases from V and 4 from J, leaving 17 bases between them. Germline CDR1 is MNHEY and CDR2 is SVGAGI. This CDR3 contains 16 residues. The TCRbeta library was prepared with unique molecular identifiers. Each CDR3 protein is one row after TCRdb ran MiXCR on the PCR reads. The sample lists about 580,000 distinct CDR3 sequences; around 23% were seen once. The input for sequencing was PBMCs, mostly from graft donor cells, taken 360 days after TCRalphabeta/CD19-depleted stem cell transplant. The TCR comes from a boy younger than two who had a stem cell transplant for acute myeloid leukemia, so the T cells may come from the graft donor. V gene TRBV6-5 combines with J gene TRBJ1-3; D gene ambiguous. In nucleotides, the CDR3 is TGTGCCAGCAGTTGCCCCCGACCGGGGAGCGGAAACACCATATATTTT. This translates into CASSCPRPGSGNTIYF.